This TCR beta chain was retrieved from a study of graft-versus-host responses after intestinal transplantation. TCRdb keeps only in-frame clones here, not all; method: immunoSEQ multiplex PCR. This table has around 71,000 clones, roughly 92% appearing once. CDR3 length: 17 residues. Trimming took 6 bases from V and 2 from J, leaving 20 bases between them. Germline-derived CDR1 and CDR2 are ENHRY and SYGVKD. The clonotype comes from a human patient who received an intestinal transplant, so some T cells may come from the graft donor. The sample here was bone marrow, taken approximately 740 days after intestinal transplantation. The chain recombines TRBV10-3 with TRBJ1-3; possibly TRBD1 for D (5 bases). CDR3 bases: TGTGCCATCAGAGAAGGAGGCGACAGAGGGACTGGAAACACCATATATTTT. Amino acid sequence: CAIREGGDRGTGNTIYF.